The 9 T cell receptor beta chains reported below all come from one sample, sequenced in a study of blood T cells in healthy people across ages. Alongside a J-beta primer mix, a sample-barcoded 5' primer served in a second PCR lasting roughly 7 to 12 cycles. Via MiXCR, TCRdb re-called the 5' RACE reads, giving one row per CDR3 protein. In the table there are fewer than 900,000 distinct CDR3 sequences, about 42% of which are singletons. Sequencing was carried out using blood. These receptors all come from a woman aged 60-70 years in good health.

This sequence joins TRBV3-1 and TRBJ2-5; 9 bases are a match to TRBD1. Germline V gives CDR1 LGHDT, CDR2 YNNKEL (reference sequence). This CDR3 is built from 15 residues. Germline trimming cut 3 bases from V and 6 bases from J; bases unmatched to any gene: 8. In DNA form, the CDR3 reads TGTGCCAGCAGCCAGGGTCCGGGACAGGGAAAGACCCAGTACTTC. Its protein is CASSQGPGQGKTQYF.

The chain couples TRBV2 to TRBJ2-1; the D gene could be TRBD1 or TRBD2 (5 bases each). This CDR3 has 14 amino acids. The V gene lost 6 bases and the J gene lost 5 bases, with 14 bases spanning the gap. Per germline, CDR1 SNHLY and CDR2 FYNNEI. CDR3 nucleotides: TGTGCCAGCAGAGGGACCGCGGCGAACAATGAGCAGTTCTTC. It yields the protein CASRGTAANNEQFF. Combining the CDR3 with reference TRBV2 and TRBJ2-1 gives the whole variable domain EPEVTQTPSHQVTQMGQEVILRCVPISNHLYFYWYRQILGQKVEFLVSFYNNEISEKSEIFDDQFSVERPDGSNFTLKIRSTKLEDSAMYFCASRGTAANNEQFFGPGTRLTVL.

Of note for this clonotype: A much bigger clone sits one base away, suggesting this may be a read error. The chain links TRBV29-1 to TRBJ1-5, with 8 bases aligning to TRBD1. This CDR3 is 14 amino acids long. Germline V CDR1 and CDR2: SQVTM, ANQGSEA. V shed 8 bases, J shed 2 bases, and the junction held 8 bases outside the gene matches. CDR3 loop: CSTSTGGGNQPQHF. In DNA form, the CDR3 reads TGCAGCACCTCAACAGGGGGTGGCAATCAGCCCCAGCATTTT.

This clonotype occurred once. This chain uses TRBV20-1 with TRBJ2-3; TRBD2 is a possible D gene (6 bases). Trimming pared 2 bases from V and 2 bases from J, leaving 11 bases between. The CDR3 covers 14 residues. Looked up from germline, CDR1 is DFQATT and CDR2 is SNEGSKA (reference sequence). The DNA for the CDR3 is TGCAGTGCTAGATTTAGCGGAGACACAGATACGCAGTATTTT. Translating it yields CSARFSGDTDTQYF.

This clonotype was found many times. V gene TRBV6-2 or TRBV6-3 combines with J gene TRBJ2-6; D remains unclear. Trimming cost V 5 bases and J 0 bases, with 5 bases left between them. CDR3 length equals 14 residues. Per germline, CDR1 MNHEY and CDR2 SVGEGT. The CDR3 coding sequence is TGTGCCAGCAGTCGTTCCTCTGGGGCCAACGTCCTGACTTTC. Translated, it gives CASSRSSGANVLTF.

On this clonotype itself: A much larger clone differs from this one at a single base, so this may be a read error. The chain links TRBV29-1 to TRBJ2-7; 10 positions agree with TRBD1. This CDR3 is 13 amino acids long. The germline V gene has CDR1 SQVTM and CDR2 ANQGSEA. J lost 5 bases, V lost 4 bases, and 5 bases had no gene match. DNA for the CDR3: TGCAGCGTTGGCAGGACAGGGGGACACGAGCAGTACTTC. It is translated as CSVGRTGGHEQYF.

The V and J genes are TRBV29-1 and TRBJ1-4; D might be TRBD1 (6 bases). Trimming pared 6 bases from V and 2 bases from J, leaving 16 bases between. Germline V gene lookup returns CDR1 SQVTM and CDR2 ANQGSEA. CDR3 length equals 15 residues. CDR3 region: CSVAEGTSTNEKLFF. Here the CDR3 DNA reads TGCAGCGTGGCCGAAGGGACAAGCACTAATGAAAAACTGTTTTTT.

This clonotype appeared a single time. CDR3 loop: CASSLVGGEAYNEQFF. The CDR3 DNA follows: TGCGCCAGCAGCTTGGTGGGAGGGGAGGCCTACAATGAGCAGTTCTTC. The chain couples TRBV5-1 to TRBJ2-1; the match to TRBD2 covers 7 bases. Per germline, CDR1 SGHRS and CDR2 YFSETQ. Trimming at V came to 0 bases and at J to 2 bases, leaving 5 bases not matched to a gene. This CDR3 region has 16 residues.

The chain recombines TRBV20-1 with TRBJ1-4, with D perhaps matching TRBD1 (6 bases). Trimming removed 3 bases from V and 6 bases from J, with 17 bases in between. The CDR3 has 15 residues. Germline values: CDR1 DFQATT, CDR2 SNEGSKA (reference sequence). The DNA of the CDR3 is TGCAGTGCTAGGGTCACCGGGACAAAATATGAAAAACTGTTTTTT. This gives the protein CSARVTGTKYEKLFF.